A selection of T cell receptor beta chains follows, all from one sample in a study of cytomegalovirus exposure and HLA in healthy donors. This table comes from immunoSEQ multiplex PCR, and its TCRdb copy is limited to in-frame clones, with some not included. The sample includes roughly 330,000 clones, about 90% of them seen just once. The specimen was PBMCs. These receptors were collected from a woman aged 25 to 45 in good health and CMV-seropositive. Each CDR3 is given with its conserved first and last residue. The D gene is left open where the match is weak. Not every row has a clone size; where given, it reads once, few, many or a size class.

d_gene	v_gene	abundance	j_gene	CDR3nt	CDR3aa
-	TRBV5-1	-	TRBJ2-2	TGCGCCAGCAGCTCGGACTCTTACACCGGGGAGCTGTTTTTT	CASSSDSYTGELFF
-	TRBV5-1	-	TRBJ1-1	TGCGCCAGCAGCTTGGCCGGGAGCGCTGAAGCTTTCTTT	CASSLAGSAEAFF
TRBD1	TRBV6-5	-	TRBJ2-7	TGTGCCAGCAGTTACTCGGGACAGGGTATCTACGAGCAGTACTTC	CASSYSGQGIYEQYF
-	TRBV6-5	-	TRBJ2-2	TGTGCCAGCAGTTTACTAGGAGGCACCGGGGAGCTGTTTTTT	CASSLLGGTGELFF
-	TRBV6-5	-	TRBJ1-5	TGTGCCAGCAGTTACCGTCCAGGGGGCAATCAGCCCCAGCATTTT	CASSYRPGGNQPQHF
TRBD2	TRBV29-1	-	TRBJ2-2	TGCAGCGTTGAGACTAGCGGGGGCCCCGGGGAGCTGTTTTTT	CSVETSGGPGELFF
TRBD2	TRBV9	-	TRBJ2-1	TGTGCCAGCAGCGTGACTAGCGGATCCTACAATGAGCAGTTCTTC	CASSVTSGSYNEQFF
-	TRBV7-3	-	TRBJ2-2	TGTGCCAGCAGCTCCCAGGGGTTGGGCACCGGGGAGCTGTTTTTT	CASSSQGLGTGELFF
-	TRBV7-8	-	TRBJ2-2	TGTGCCAGCAGCTTAGCCGTCGGCACCGGGGAGCTGTTTTTT	CASSLAVGTGELFF
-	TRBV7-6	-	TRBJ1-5	TGTGCCAGCGGCCATGGTCAGCCCCAGCATTTT	CASGHGQPQHF
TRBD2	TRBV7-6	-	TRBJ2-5	TGTGCCAGCAGCTTAGTGCCACCGGGACTAGCGCAAGAGACCCAGTACTTC	CASSLVPPGLAQETQYF
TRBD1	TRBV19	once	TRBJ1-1	TGTGCCAGTAGTATAGCAGGGACAGTCGTCCCTGAAGCTTTCTTT	CASSIAGTVVPEAFF
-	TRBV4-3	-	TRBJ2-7	TGCGCCAGCAGCCCCGGACAAGCCTACGAGCAGTACTTC	CASSPGQAYEQYF
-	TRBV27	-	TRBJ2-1	TGTGCCAGCAGTTTATACCTTTCCCCCTTGACTTTCGGTGCCAATGAGCAGTTCTTC	CASSLYLSPLTFGANEQFF
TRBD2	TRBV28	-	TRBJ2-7	TGTGCCAGCAGGGACCTAGCGGGCATCACCTACGAGCAGTACTTC	CASRDLAGITYEQYF
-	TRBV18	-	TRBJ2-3	TGTGCCAGCTCACCCAAAACTAGATTTGCAGATACGCAGTATTTT	CASSPKTRFADTQYF
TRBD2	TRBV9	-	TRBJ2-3	TGTGCCAGCAGCCCACGGGGAGCGGGAGAGAGTTCGGATACGCAGTATTTT	CASSPRGAGESSDTQYF
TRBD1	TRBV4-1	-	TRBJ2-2	TGCGCCACCGCGGACAGGGCCGGGGAGCTGTTTTTT	CATADRAGELFF
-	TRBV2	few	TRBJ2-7	TGTGCCAGCAGTCCGCAGGGAGGCGAGCAGTACTTC	CASSPQGGEQYF
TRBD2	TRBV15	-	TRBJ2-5	TGTGCCACCAGGCCGATCCGGGGGGGCGGGGAGACCCAGTACTTC	CATRPIRGGGETQYF
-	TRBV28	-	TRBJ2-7	TGTGCCAGCAGTACCTTTGCAGGGCTAGCCTACGAGCAGTACTTC	CASSTFAGLAYEQYF
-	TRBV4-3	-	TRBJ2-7	TGCGCCAGCAGCCAAGAACGCAGGGTGCCCTACGAGCAGTACTTC	CASSQERRVPYEQYF
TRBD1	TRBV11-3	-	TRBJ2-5	TGTGCCAGCAGCTCCCCCCAGACAGGGGGGACCCAGTACTTC	CASSSPQTGGTQYF
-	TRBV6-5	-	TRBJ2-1	TGTGCCAGCAGTTCTAGGGGTAACAATGAGCAGTTCTTC	CASSSRGNNEQFF
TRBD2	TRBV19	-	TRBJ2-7	TGTGCCAGTAGTATGCTAGCGGGAGGCGAGCAGTACTTC	CASSMLAGGEQYF
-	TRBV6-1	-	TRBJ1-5	TGTGCCAGCAGGGACAATAGCAATCAGCCCCAGCATTTT	CASRDNSNQPQHF
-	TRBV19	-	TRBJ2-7	TGTGCCAGTAGTACGGACATCTCCTACGAGCAGTACTTC	CASSTDISYEQYF
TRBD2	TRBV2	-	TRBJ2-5	TGTGCCAGCAGTGATTTAATAGCGGGAACCCAAGAGACCCAGTACTTC	CASSDLIAGTQETQYF
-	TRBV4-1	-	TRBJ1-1	TGCGCCAGCAGCCAAGATCTGGGAGTGATCACTGAAGCTTTCTTT	CASSQDLGVITEAFF
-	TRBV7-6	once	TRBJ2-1	TGTGCCAGCAGCGAGGTCTTCGCAGCCAAGCAGTTCTTC	CASSEVFAAKQFF